A single sample is the source of the 29 T cell receptor beta chains below, sequenced in a study of T cell clonality in common variable immunodeficiency. Using immunoSEQ multiplex PCR, the repertoire was profiled, and TCRdb retains in-frame clones only, with some absent. The table lists some 50,000 clones, with no singletons. Sequencing was done on a sample of peripheral blood mononuclear cells. These TCRs come from a person between 18 and 75 years old in good health.

This clone occurred many times. The CDR3 goes on 3 residues after the read ends, and that part is filled in from the germline J gene. The chain links TRBV5-1 to TRBJ2-7; D gene unclear. This CDR3 has 14 amino acids. Deletions cut 2 bases from V and 3 bases from J, with 12 bases between. Germline CDR1 SGHRS, CDR2 YFSETQ. CDR3 sequence reads: CASSFLKRLYEQYF. CDR3 DNA (partial): TGCGCCAGCAGCTTCCTAAAACGCCTCTACGAG. Full variable domain (outside the CDR3, taken from reference TRBV5-1 and TRBJ2-7): KAGVTQTPRYLIKTRGQQVTLSCSPISGHRSVSWYQQTPGQGLQFLFEYFSETQRNKGNFPGRFSGRQFSNSRSEMNVSTLELGDSALYLCASSFLKRLYEQYFGPGTRLTVT.

There are many counts of this clone. The read gets to within 3 residues of the CDR3 end, and the germline J gene fills in the rest. J is TRBJ2-2 and V is TRBV5-1; 13 bases match TRBD2. Germline CDR1 reads SGHRS; CDR2 reads YFSETQ. The CDR3 covers 15 residues. The V segment lost 5 bases and the J segment 6 bases; nucleotides outside the gene matches: 4. The DNA read from the CDR3 is TGCGCCAGCAGACAAGGACTAGCGGGGGCCGGGGAG. This translates into CASRQGLAGAGE. The whole CDR3 reads CASRQGLAGAGELFF.

This clone was counted at least ten times. The read halts 3 residues ahead of the CDR3 end, with the missing end drawn from the germline J gene. The chain combines TRBV20-1 with TRBJ2-7, with TRBD1 matching over 9 bases. Trimming at V came to 3 bases and at J to 2 bases, leaving 2 bases not matched to a gene. The germline gives CDR1 DFQATT, CDR2 SNEGSKA (reference sequence). This CDR3 has 13 residues. CDR3 bases read: TGCAGTGCTAGGTGGGACAGGGCCTACGAG. Translated: CSARWDRAYE. The CDR3 reads in full as CSARWDRAYEQYF.

This clone was seen ten or more times. The CDR3 end lies 3 residues beyond the end of the read and is filled in from the germline J gene. This chain connects TRBV29-1 to TRBJ2-4; 8 nucleotides align to TRBD1. Germline loops: CDR1 SQVTM, CDR2 ANQGSEA. The CDR3 loop spans 14 amino acids. CDR3: CSVEVSGGGQPQYF. The CDR3 bases that were read are TGCAGCGTTGAAGTTTCAGGGGGCGGGCAGCCT. Full variable domain (missing parts from reference TRBV29-1 and TRBJ2-4): SAVISQKPSRDICQRGTSLTIQCQVDSQVTMMFWYRQQPGQSLTLIATANQGSEATYESGFVIDKFPISRPNLTFSTLTVSNMSPEDSSIYLCSVEVSGGGQPQYFGAGTRLSVL.

This clone was recorded at least ten times. The read falls 3 residues short of the CDR3 end, and the missing part is taken from the germline J gene. The chain uses TRBV20-1 and TRBJ1-2; weak D call: TRBD1 (5 bases). Trimming removed 6 bases from V and 7 bases from J, with 18 bases in between. This CDR3 has 13 amino acids. Germline CDR1 DFQATT, CDR2 SNEGSKA (reference sequence). The CDR3 is CSAPTLGGGGYTF. The covered CDR3 bases are TGCAGTGCGCCGACGTTGGGGGGAGGTGGC.

At least ten counts were recorded for this clone. Read coverage stops 3 residues before the CDR3 terminus; the germline J gene supplies the remainder. The V and J genes are TRBV5-4 and TRBJ2-1, with 11 nucleotides matching TRBD2. With 4 bases clipped from V and 5 bases from J, the junction kept 5 bases outside the gene matches. CDR3 length: 15 residues. Germline V CDR1 and CDR2: SGHNT, YYREEE (reference sequence). CDR3 DNA (partial): TGTGCCAGCAGCCATAGCGGGAGGGCCAACAATGAG. It specifies CASSHSGRANNE. The complete CDR3 protein is CASSHSGRANNEQFF.

This clone was seen at least ten times. The read ends 3 residues early relative to the CDR3; the germline J gene fills the gap. The rearrangement links TRBV2 to TRBJ2-3; D is possibly TRBD2 (6 bases). Germline V CDR1 and CDR2: SNHLY, FYNNEI. The CDR3 runs 16 residues. V lost 1 base and J lost 2, with 13 bases in between. CDR3 residues: CASSEDVPSATDTQYF. Incomplete CDR3 DNA: TGTGCCAGCAGTGAAGACGTGCCTAGCGCCACAGATACG.

This clone was recorded at least ten times. The missing CDR3 end, 3 residues past where the read stops, is filled in from the germline J gene. V gene TRBV20-1 combines with J gene TRBJ2-7; the match to TRBD2 covers 10 bases. Germline V gene sequence: CDR1 DFQATT, CDR2 SNEGSKA (reference sequence). The ends lost 3 bases at V and 3 bases at J; junction bases unmatched: 14. This CDR3 is built from 17 residues. The sequenced CDR3 bases are TGCAGTGCTAGGGCCCCAGGCCGACTAGCGGGTATCTACGAG. It codes for CSARAPGRLAGIYE. The whole CDR3 is CSARAPGRLAGIYEQYF.

This clone was observed many times. Read coverage stops 3 residues before the CDR3 terminus; the germline J gene supplies the remainder. V usage is TRBV7-2 and J usage is TRBJ2-7; D is unclear. The germline gives CDR1 SGHTA, CDR2 FQGNSA. This CDR3 region has 14 residues. Trimming stripped 5 bases from V and 6 bases from J, with 17 bases between. The CDR3 DNA, read in part, is TGTGCCAGCAGCGAGCAGACTTCCACCTCCGAG. It is translated as CASSEQTSTSE. The CDR3, in full, reads CASSEQTSTSEQYF.

Only a few counts were recorded for this clone. Sequencing ends 3 residues short of the CDR3 end; the germline J gene provides the rest. This chain uses TRBV7-9 with TRBJ2-1; 9 bases line up with TRBD2. The germline gives CDR1 SEHNR, CDR2 FQNEAQ (reference sequence). This CDR3 has 14 residues. The ends lost 3 bases at V and 3 bases at J; junction bases unmatched: 0. CDR3 DNA, as far as it was read: TGTGCCAGCAGCTTTAGCGGGAGCTACAATGAG. The encoded protein is CASSFSGSYNE. The CDR3 reads in full as CASSFSGSYNEQFF. Full variable domain (remainder filled in from reference TRBV7-9 and TRBJ2-1): DTGVSQNPRHKITKRGQNVTFRCDPISEHNRLYWYRQTLGQGPEFLTYFQNEAQLEKSRLLSDRFSAERPKGSFSTLEIQRTEQGDSAMYLCASSFSGSYNEQFFGPGTRLTVL.

This clone turned up a few times. The CDR3 is cut off 3 residues early in the read; its end comes from the germline J gene. The V call is TRBV7-9, the J call TRBJ1-2; D gene ambiguous. The V gene's germline CDR1 is SEHNR and CDR2 FQNEAQ (reference sequence). The CDR3 is made up of 14 amino acids. The sequenced CDR3 bases are TGTGCCAGCAGCTTAGTCGGCAGTGACTACGAC. This codes for CASSLVGSDYD. The full-length CDR3 reads as CASSLVGSDYDYTF.

This clone was observed a handful of times. The CDR3: CSVDGGGKNYGYTF. The covered CDR3 bases are TGCAGCGTTGATGGGGGGGGCAAGAACTATGGC. The rearrangement joins TRBV29-1 to TRBJ1-2; TRBD1 is a possible D gene (6 bases). The read terminates 3 residues before the CDR3 end, so the remaining end is supplied by the germline J gene. Trimming took off 3 bases at V and 2 bases at J, with 13 bases between the two ends. Germline V gene lookup returns CDR1 SQVTM and CDR2 ANQGSEA. This CDR3 has 14 amino acids.

A note on this clone: The read halts 3 residues ahead of the CDR3 end, with the missing end drawn from the germline J gene. J is TRBJ1-2 and V is TRBV6-2 or TRBV6-3; 8 nucleotides align to TRBD1. Germline loops: CDR1 MNHEY, CDR2 SVGEGT. The CDR3 runs 15 residues. CDR3 bases read: TGTGCCAGCAGCCCGGACAGGGTAGCAACCTACGAC. Its translation: CASSPDRVATYD. In full, the CDR3 is CASSPDRVATYDYTF.

This clone has a count of ten or more. The read finishes 3 residues shy of the CDR3 end, and the germline J gene is used to complete it. This chain links TRBV18 with TRBJ2-7, with 8 bases aligning to TRBD1. The V and J ends lost 5 bases and 3 bases, in that order; junction bases with no gene match: 0. This CDR3 contains 12 residues. The germline V gene encodes CDR1 KGHSH and CDR2 LQKENI. Incomplete CDR3 DNA: TGTGCCAGCTCAGGACAGGGCTACGAG. It is translated as CASSGQGYE. The full CDR3 protein reads CASSGQGYEQYF.

This clone was counted at least ten times. With the read ending 3 residues before the CDR3 end, the germline J gene is used to fill in that end. The rearrangement uses TRBV7-8 and TRBJ2-5, with D maybe TRBD1 (5 bases). Germline V gives CDR1 SGHVS, CDR2 FQNEAQ. The CDR3 consists of 15 residues. V lost 4 bases, J lost 1 base, and 13 bases lay in between. The CDR3 region is CASSSRGGGQETQYF. CDR3 DNA (partial): TGTGCCAGCAGCTCTAGGGGCGGCGGCCAAGAGACC.

There are many counts of this clone. Read sequence stops 3 residues before the CDR3 end, and the germline J gene provides the missing end. The V and J genes are TRBV6-1 and TRBJ2-3; the match to TRBD2 covers 9 bases. The CDR3 sequence is 15 residues long. The trim removed 1 base at V and 1 base at J, leaving 0 bases unmatched. Germline assignment: CDR1 MNHNS and CDR2 SASEGT. CDR3 residues: CASSEERGGTDTQYF. CDR3 DNA, as far as it was read: TGTGCCAGCAGTGAAGAGCGGGGGGGCACAGATACG.

This clone was detected ten times or more. Coverage ceases 3 residues before the CDR3 finishes, and the germline J gene fills in the end. V is TRBV20-1 and J is TRBJ2-5; 10 bases fit TRBD2. The CDR3 contains 16 residues. V trimming: 0 bases; J trimming: 4 bases; junction bases outside the gene matches: 8. Germline assignment: CDR1 DFQATT and CDR2 SNEGSKA (reference sequence). The DNA read from the CDR3 is TGCAGTGCTAGAGATGCTGGACTAGCGGACCTAGAGACC. Amino acids: CSARDAGLADLET. The full CDR3 is CSARDAGLADLETQYF.

This clone has ten or more counts. The sequence runs out 3 residues before the end of the CDR3; the remainder is reconstructed from the germline J gene. The rearrangement links TRBV7-6 to TRBJ1-5; possibly TRBD1 for D (6 bases). The CDR3 runs to 15 residues. V was cut by 0 bases and J by 7 bases, with 13 bases left in between. Germline CDR1 reads SGHVS; CDR2 reads FNYEAQ. CDR3: CASSLAPGERQPQHF. The CDR3 bases that were read are TGTGCCAGCAGCTTAGCTCCAGGGGAGCGACAGCCC.

This clone showed up many times. The CDR3 end falls 3 residues outside the read, so it is completed with the germline J gene. The V and J genes are TRBV7-2 and TRBJ1-3; D unclear. The CDR3 contains 12 residues. The V end was cut by 8 bases, the J end by 0 bases, with 5 bases between. Germline CDR1 is SGHTA and CDR2 is FQGNSA. This CDR3 reads CASGSSGNTIYF. CDR3 DNA, as far as it was read: TGTGCCAGCGGCAGCTCTGGAAACACC.

This clone was seen many times. The read finishes 3 residues shy of the CDR3 end, and the germline J gene is used to complete it. The J gene is TRBJ2-1, the V gene TRBV13; 7 bases fit TRBD2. The CDR3 sequence is 15 residues long. V dropped 6 bases and J dropped 7; count of bases not matched to a gene: 12. CDR1 and CDR2 (germline): PRHDT, FYEKMQ (reference sequence). The CDR3 bases that were read are TGTGCCAGCAGGGAAGTGGCGGGAGTGCGTAATGAG. This encodes CASREVAGVRNE. The whole CDR3 sequence reads CASREVAGVRNEQFF.

The sample holds many counts of this clone. The CDR3 DNA, read in part, is TGCAGTGCTTGGGCCAGGGGAAACCCTGGAAACACC. Protein sequence: CSAWARGNPGNT. The CDR3 reads in full as CSAWARGNPGNTIYF. The gene calls are TRBV20-1 and TRBJ1-3; the D gene is possibly TRBD1 (6 bases). The CDR3 end lies 3 residues beyond the end of the read and is filled in from the germline J gene. The germline gives CDR1 DFQATT, CDR2 SNEGSKA (reference sequence). The CDR3 is 15 residues long. Trimming shortened V by 5 bases and J by 2 bases, and 16 bases separated the two germline ends.

A word on this clone: The read falls 3 residues short of the CDR3 end, and the missing part is taken from the germline J gene. Within the sample, other DNA sequences also encode this same CDR3. This chain links TRBV18 with TRBJ1-4; TRBD1 might be the D (6 bases). V lost 5 bases to trimming and J lost 0 bases, with 10 bases between them. This CDR3 spans 15 amino acids. Germline CDR1 and CDR2: KGHSH and LQKENI. The sequenced CDR3 bases are TGTGCCAGCTCAGGCCGGACAGCAACTAATGAAAAA. Residues: CASSGRTATNEK. In full, the CDR3 reads CASSGRTATNEKLFF.

This clone has a count of ten or more. The read ends 3 residues early relative to the CDR3; the germline J gene fills the gap. The gene calls are TRBV6-4 and TRBJ1-1, with D hard to call. The CDR3 has 13 amino acids. Per germline, CDR1 MRHNA and CDR2 SNTAGT. Trimming took off 3 bases at V and 0 bases at J, with 5 bases between the two ends. The sequenced CDR3 bases are TGTGCCAGCAGTGAGTTCGTGAACACTGAA. Translation gives CASSEFVNTE. The CDR3 in full is CASSEFVNTEAFF.

This clone has ten or more counts. The DNA ends 3 residues before the CDR3 does, and the rest of the CDR3 is filled in from the germline J gene. This chain joins TRBV7-2 and TRBJ2-7, with TRBD1 matching over 9 bases. V lost 5 bases to trimming and J lost 5 bases; unmatched junction nucleotides: 7. From germline, CDR1 is SGHTA and CDR2 FQGNSA. The CDR3 runs to 14 residues. CDR3 residues: CASSLQTGGDEQYF. The DNA read from the CDR3 is TGTGCCAGCAGCCTCCAGACAGGGGGTGACGAG.

The sample holds many counts of this clone. The read terminates 3 residues before the CDR3 end, so the remaining end is supplied by the germline J gene. The rearrangement joins TRBV29-1 to TRBJ2-3; 9 bases are shared with TRBD2. Germline loops: CDR1 SQVTM, CDR2 ANQGSEA. Trimming cost V 6 bases and J 6 bases; bases outside gene matches: 10. This CDR3 is 14 amino acids long. The CDR3 loop is CSVTPAGGMDTQYF. CDR3 DNA, as far as it was read: TGCAGCGTGACGCCAGCGGGAGGTATGGATACG.

In this sample, this clone turned up many times. The CDR3 extends 3 residues past the end of the read, so its final part is completed from the germline J gene. This chain links TRBV18 with TRBJ2-5; D gene ambiguous. The CDR3 loop spans 15 amino acids. Germline CDR1 and CDR2: KGHSH and LQKENI. The V and J ends lost 4 bases and 3 bases respectively, with 15 bases between them. CDR3 in amino acids: CASSLSTLREETQYF. The sequenced CDR3 bases are TGTGCCAGCTCACTTTCGACTCTACGGGAAGAGACC.

This clone has a count of ten or more. The missing CDR3 end, 3 residues past where the read stops, is filled in from the germline J gene. The genes are TRBV7-2 and TRBJ2-1; the D gene is possibly TRBD2 (6 bases). The CDR3 covers 14 residues. CDR1 and CDR2 (germline): SGHTA, FQGNSA. The germline V and J ends were trimmed by 5 bases and 2 bases, with 10 bases remaining between them. CDR3 sequence: CASSLGTAYNEQFF. CDR3 DNA, as far as it was read: TGTGCCAGCAGCCTCGGGACTGCCTACAATGAG.

This clone was seen repeatedly, ten times or more. Read data end 3 residues before the CDR3 end; the end is taken from the germline J gene. The J gene is TRBJ2-5, the V gene TRBV5-6; weak D call: TRBD2 (6 bases). This CDR3 is built from 12 residues. Trimming pared 5 bases from V and 3 bases from J, leaving 8 bases between. The germline V gene encodes CDR1 SGHDT and CDR2 YYEEEE. This CDR3 reads CASRGGKETQYF. Partial CDR3 DNA: TGTGCCAGCAGGGGCGGGAAAGAGACC.

This clone was seen at least ten times. The read ends 3 residues shy of where the CDR3 ends; the end is completed using the germline J gene. The V gene is TRBV7-2, the J gene TRBJ2-5, with TRBD2 identical over 9 bases. The CDR3 has 15 residues. Germline CDR1 and CDR2: SGHTA and FQGNSA. J gave up 3 bases and V 5 bases, and 7 bases lay outside the gene matches. CDR3 region: CASSRPGLAEETQYF. The CDR3 bases that were read are TGTGCCAGCAGCAGACCGGGACTAGCAGAAGAGACC.